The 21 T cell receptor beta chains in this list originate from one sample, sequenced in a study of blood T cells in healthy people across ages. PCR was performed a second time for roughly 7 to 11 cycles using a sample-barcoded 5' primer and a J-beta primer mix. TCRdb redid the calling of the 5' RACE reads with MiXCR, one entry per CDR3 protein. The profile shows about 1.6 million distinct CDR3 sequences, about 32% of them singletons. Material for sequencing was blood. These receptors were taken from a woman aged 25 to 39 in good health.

In DNA, the CDR3 is TGTGCCAGCAGCCACAGCGGGAGTTGGGAGACCCAGTACTTC. As protein: CASSHSGSWETQYF. The rearrangement links TRBV14 to TRBJ2-5; 8 bases map to TRBD2. CDR1 and CDR2 (germline): SGHDN, FVKESK. This CDR3 has 14 amino acids. With V trimmed by 3 bases and J by 5 bases, 5 bases remained unmatched. The full variable domain, in which reference TRBV14 and TRBJ2-5 provide the parts outside the CDR3, is EAGVTQFPSHSVIEKGQTVTLRCDPISGHDNLYWYRRVMGKEIKFLLHFVKESKQDESGMPNNRFLAERTGGTYSTLKVQPAELEDSGVYFCASSHSGSWETQYFGPGTRLLVL.

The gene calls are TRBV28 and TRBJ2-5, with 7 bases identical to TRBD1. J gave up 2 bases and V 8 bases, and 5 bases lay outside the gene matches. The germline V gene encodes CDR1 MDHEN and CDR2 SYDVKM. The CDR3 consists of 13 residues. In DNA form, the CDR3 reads TGTGCCAGCCATCGACAGGGACAAGAGACCCAGTACTTC. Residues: CASHRQGQETQYF.

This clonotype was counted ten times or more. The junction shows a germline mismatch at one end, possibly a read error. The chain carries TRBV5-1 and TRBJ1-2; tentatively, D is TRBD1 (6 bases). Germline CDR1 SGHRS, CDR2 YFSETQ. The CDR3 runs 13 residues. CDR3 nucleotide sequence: TGTGCCAGCAGCCTACAGGGAGACTATGGCTACACCTTC. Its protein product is CASSLQGDYGYTF.

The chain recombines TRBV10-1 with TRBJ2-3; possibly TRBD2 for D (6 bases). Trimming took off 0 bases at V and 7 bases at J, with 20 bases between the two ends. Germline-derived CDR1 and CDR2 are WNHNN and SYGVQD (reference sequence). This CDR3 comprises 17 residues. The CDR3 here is CASSESNSLARQNTQYF. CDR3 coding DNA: TGCGCCAGCAGTGAGTCGAACAGCCTAGCGAGGCAAAATACGCAGTATTTT.

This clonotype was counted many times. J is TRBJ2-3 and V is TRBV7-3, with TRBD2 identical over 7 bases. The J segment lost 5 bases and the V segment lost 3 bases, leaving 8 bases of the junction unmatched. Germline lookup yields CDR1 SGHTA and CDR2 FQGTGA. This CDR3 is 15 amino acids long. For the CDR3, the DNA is TGTGCCAGCAGCTTTACGGCGGGGGTGGGAGATACGCAGTATTTT. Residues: CASSFTAGVGDTQYF.

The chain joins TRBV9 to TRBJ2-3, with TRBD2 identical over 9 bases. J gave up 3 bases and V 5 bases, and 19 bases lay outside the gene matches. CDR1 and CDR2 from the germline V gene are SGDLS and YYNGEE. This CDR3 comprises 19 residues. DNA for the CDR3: TGTGCCAGCAGTTACGGACTAGCGTGGGGAACTAGCAGGACAGATACGCAGTATTTT. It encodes CASSYGLAWGTSRTDTQYF.

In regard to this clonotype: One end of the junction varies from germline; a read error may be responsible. CDR3 region: CAGSLGIGRGFGYGYTF. CDR3 coding DNA: TGTGCCGGCAGCTTAGGTATCGGCAGGGGGTTCGGCTATGGCTACACCTTC. The chain carries TRBV7-2 and TRBJ1-2; 7 nucleotides agree with TRBD1. The germline V gene has CDR1 SGHTA and CDR2 FQGNSA. The CDR3 sequence is 17 residues long. The whole variable domain, filled in from reference TRBV7-2 and TRBJ1-2, reads GAGVSQSPSNKVTEKGKDVELRCDPISGHTALYWYRQSLGQGLEFLIYFQGNSAPDKSGLPSDRFSAERTGGSVSTLTIQRTQQEDSAVYLCAGSLGIGRGFGYGYTFGSGTRLTVV.

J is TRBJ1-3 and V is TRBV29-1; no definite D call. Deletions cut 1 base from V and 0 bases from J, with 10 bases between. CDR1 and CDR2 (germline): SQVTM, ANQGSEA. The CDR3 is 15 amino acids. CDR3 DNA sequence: TGCAGCGTTGAAGGAAGACGAAGCTCTGGAAACACCATATATTTT. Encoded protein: CSVEGRRSSGNTIYF.

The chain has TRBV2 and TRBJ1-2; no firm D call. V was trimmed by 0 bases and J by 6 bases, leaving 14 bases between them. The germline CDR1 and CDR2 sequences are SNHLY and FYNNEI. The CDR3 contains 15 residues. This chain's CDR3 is CASSEAGKVSDGYTF. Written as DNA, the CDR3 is TGTGCCAGCAGTGAAGCGGGTAAGGTCTCGGATGGCTACACCTTC.

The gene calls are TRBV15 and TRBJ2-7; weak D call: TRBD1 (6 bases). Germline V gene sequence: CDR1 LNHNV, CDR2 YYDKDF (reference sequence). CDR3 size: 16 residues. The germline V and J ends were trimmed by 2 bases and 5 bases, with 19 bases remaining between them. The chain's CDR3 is CATSRLKGQPRDEQYF. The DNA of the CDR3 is TGTGCCACCAGCAGACTAAAAGGACAGCCGAGGGACGAGCAGTACTTC.

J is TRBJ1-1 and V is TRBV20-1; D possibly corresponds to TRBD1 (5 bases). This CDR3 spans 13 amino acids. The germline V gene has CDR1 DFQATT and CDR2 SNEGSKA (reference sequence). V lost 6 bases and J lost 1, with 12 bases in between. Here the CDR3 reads CSAKGARNTEAFF. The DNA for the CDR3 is TGCAGTGCGAAAGGGGCAAGGAACACTGAAGCTTTCTTT.

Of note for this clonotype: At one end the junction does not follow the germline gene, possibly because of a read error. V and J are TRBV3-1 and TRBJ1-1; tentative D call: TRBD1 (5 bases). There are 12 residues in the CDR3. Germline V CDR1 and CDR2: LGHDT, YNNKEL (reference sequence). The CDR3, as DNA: TGTGCCAGCAGCCAGGGGCTCACTAAAGCTTTCTTT. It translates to CASSQGLTKAFF.

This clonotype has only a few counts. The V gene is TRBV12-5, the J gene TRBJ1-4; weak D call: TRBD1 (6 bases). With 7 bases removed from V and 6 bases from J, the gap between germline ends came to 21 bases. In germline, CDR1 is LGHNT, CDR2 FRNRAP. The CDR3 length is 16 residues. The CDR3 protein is CASAPGAGLMDEKLFF. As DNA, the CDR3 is TGTGCTAGTGCCCCGGGGGCGGGGCTCATGGATGAAAAACTGTTTTTT.

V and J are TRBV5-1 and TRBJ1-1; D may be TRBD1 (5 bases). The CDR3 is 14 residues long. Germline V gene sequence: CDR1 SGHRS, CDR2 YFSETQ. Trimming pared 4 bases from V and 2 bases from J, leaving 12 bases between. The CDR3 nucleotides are TGCGCCAGCAGCCCCACGGGACCAAACACTGAAGCTTTCTTT. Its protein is CASSPTGPNTEAFF.

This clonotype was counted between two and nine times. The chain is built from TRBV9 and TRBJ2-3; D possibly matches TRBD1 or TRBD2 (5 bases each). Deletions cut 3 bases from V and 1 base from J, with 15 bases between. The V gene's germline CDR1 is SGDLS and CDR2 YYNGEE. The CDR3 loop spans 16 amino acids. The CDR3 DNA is TGTGCCAGCAGCGGAGGGGCGCAGGGTCGCACAGATACGCAGTATTTT. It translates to CASSGGAQGRTDTQYF.

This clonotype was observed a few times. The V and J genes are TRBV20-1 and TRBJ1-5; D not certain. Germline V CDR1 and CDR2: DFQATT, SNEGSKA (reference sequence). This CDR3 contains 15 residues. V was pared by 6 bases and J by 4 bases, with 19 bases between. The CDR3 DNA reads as TGCAGTGCACTAAGAGCTTTAGTCTTTAATCAGCCCCAGCATTTT. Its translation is CSALRALVFNQPQHF.

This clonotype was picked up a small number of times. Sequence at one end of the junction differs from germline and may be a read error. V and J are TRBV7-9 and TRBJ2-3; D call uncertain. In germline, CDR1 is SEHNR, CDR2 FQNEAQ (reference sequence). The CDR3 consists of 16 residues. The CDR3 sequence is CASSLAQAERTDAQYF. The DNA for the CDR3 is TGTGCCAGCAGCTTAGCGCAGGCAGAGCGCACAGATGCGCAGTATTTT.

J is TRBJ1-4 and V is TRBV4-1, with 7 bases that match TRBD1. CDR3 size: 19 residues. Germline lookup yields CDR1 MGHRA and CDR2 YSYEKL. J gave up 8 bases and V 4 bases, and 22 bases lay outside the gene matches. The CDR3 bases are TGCGCCAGCAGCCGCGCAGGGGGACCACCCGGCCCCCAGCGGGAAAAACTGTTTTTT. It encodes CASSRAGGPPGPQREKLFF.

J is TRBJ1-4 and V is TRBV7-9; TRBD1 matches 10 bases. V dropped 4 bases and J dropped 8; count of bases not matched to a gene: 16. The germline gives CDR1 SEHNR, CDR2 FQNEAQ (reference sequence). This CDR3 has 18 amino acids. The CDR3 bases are TGTGCCAGCAGCTCAAGTGACAGGGGGCTTCCCGATTCGGAAAAACTGTTTTTT. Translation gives CASSSSDRGLPDSEKLFF.

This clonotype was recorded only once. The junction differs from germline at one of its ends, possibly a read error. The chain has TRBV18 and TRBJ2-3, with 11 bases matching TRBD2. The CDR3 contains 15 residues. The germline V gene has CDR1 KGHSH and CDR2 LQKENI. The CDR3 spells CAGSPTSGATDTQYF. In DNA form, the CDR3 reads TGTGCCGGCTCACCGACTAGCGGGGCAACAGATACGCAGTATTTT.

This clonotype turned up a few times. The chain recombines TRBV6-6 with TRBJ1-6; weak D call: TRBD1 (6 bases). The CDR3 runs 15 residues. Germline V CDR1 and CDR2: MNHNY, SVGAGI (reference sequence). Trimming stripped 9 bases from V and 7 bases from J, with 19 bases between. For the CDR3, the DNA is TGTGCCAGTAGCGGGACGGCAGGGGCAAATTCACCCCTCCACTTT. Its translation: CASSGTAGANSPLHF.